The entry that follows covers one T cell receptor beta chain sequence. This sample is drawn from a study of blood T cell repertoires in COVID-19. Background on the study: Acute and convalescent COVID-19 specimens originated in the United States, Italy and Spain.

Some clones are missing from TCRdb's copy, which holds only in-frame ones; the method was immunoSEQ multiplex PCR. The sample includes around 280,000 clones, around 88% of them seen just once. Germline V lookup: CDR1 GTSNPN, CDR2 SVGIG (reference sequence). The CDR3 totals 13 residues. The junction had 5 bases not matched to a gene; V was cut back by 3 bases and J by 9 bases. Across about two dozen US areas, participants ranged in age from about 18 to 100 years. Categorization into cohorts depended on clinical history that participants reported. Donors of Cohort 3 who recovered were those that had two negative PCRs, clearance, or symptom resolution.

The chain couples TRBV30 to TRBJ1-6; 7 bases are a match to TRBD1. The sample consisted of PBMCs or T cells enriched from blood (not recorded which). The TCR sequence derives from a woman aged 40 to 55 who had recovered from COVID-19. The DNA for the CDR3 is TGTGCCTGGAGACGACAGGGTTCTTCACCCCTCCACTTT. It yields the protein CAWRRQGSSPLHF.